These 17 T cell receptor beta chains came from one sample sequenced in a study of blood T cell repertoires in COVID-19 (dated by TCRdb to about 2020). Library prep was done by the immunoSEQ multiplex PCR assay. In its TCRdb copy, this immuneACCESS table keeps in-frame sequences only and misses some clones. Where compared with another copy, unresolved V genes explain less than half of these, and the others have no known cause. This sample comprises around 240,000 clones, roughly 79% of them detected only once. The leading ten clones occupy 1.5% to 2% of the sample. The sample consisted of peripheral blood. The receptor set was obtained from a woman aged 80 or over with acute or convalescent COVID-19.

This chain uses TRBV7-9 with TRBJ1-4; 9 bases agree with TRBD1. The CDR3 spans 14 residues. V shed 5 bases and J 5 bases; nucleotides not matched to a gene: 3. The germline CDR1 and CDR2 sequences are SEHNR and FQNEAQ (reference sequence). CDR3 nucleotides: TGTGCCAGCAGCAGGGACAGGGAAAATGAAAAACTGTTTTTT. Its protein is CASSRDRENEKLFF.

The chain employs TRBV27 and TRBJ2-3; a possible D gene is TRBD2 (5 bases). This CDR3 region has 14 residues. Germline lookup yields CDR1 MNHEY and CDR2 SMNVEV (reference sequence). V was cut by 2 bases and J by 5 bases, with 11 bases left in between. The CDR3 region is CASSLRGKGDTQYF. The CDR3 DNA reads TGTGCCAGCAGTTTACGAGGGAAGGGAGATACGCAGTATTTT.

The CDR3 sequence: CASSRTGDQPQHF. Written as DNA, the CDR3 is TGTGCCAGCAGCAGGACAGGGGATCAGCCCCAGCATTTT. The rearrangement links TRBV6-5 to TRBJ1-5; TRBD1 agrees at 9 bases. Germline assignment: CDR1 MNHEY and CDR2 SVGAGI. CDR3 length: 13 residues. V dropped 6 bases and J dropped 5; count of bases not matched to a gene: 2.

V is TRBV4-3 and J is TRBJ1-2; 8 bases map to TRBD1. The CDR3 is 14 amino acids. After removal of 2 bases from V and 8 bases from J, the junction contained 7 bases not matched to a gene. From germline, CDR1 is LGHNA and CDR2 YSLEER. The CDR3 loop reads CASSQLVGQGGYTF. CDR3 coding DNA: TGCGCCAGCAGCCAACTGGTCGGACAGGGAGGCTACACCTTC.

In this sample, this clone turned up once. The CDR3: CASSQSAWSSSHRELFF. In DNA form, the CDR3 reads TGCGCCAGCAGCCAATCCGCATGGAGTAGCTCTCACCGGGAGCTGTTTTTT. V gene TRBV4-3 combines with J gene TRBJ2-2; D remains ambiguous. V was trimmed by 2 bases and J by 9 bases, leaving 22 bases between them. Germline CDR1 LGHNA, CDR2 YSLEER. The CDR3 is 17 amino acids.

This sequence joins TRBV18 and TRBJ2-4; TRBD2 matches 8 bases. Germline assignment: CDR1 KGHSH and CDR2 LQKENI. The CDR3 length is 17 residues. After removal of 2 bases from V and 2 bases from J, the junction contained 8 bases not matched to a gene. CDR3 sequence reads: CASSPTVRGGTKNIQYF. CDR3 nucleotides: TGTGCCAGCTCACCAACGGTACGGGGGGGGACCAAAAACATTCAGTACTTC.

This clone showed up just once. Other nucleotide sequences in the sample specify the same CDR3. The V call is TRBV5-1, the J call TRBJ2-7; 9 bases line up with TRBD1. The CDR3 loop spans 13 amino acids. Trimming removed 4 bases from V and 3 bases from J; junction bases left unmatched: 2. Germline V gene sequence: CDR1 SGHRS, CDR2 YFSETQ. CDR3 loop: CASSRDRDYEQYF. CDR3 nucleotides: TGCGCCAGCAGCAGGGACAGGGACTACGAGCAGTACTTC. The variable domain in full, with the rest retrieved from reference TRBV5-1 and TRBJ2-7, is KAGVTQTPRYLIKTRGQQVTLSCSPISGHRSVSWYQQTPGQGLQFLFEYFSETQRNKGNFPGRFSGRQFSNSRSEMNVSTLELGDSALYLCASSRDRDYEQYFGPGTRLTVT.

This clone was counted only a few times. The V call is TRBV25-1, the J call TRBJ2-5; D possibly corresponds to TRBD2 (5 bases). Between the trimmed V and J ends, which lost 3 bases and 1 base, there was a span of 15 bases. This CDR3 contains 16 residues. CDR1 is MGHDK, CDR2 SYGVNS, per germline. CDR3: CASSEGVGRSQETQYF. The CDR3 DNA reads TGTGCCAGCAGTGAGGGAGTGGGCAGGTCCCAAGAGACCCAGTACTTC.

The CDR3 DNA reads TGCGCCAGCAGTCATTTGCCGGGTGGGACAGAGCAGTTCTTC. Translating it yields CASSHLPGGTEQFF. The chain recombines TRBV23-1 with TRBJ2-1; TRBD1 might be the D (6 bases). TRBV23-1 is an open reading frame whose function is uncertain. The germline V and J ends were trimmed by 3 bases and 10 bases, with 16 bases remaining between them. CDR3 length: 14 residues.

J is TRBJ1-1 and V is TRBV4-3; 7 bases align to TRBD1. The CDR3 loop spans 15 amino acids. V lost 0 bases, J lost 5 bases, and 6 bases stayed unmatched. Germline values: CDR1 LGHNA, CDR2 YSLEER. CDR3 sequence: CASSQEEGAMTEAFF. In DNA, the CDR3 is TGCGCCAGCAGCCAAGAAGAGGGGGCGATGACTGAAGCTTTCTTT.

This clone was seen more than once but under ten times. The CDR3 sequence: CASSFEHTGELFF. CDR3 DNA: TGTGCCAGCAGCTTTGAGCACACCGGGGAGCTGTTTTTT. The genes are TRBV5-6 and TRBJ2-2; D remains ambiguous. Germline-derived CDR1 and CDR2 are SGHDT and YYEEEE. This CDR3 has 13 amino acids. Trimming shortened V by 2 bases and J by 3 bases, and 5 bases separated the two germline ends. Looking up the rest from reference TRBV5-6 and TRBJ2-2 gives the full variable domain: DAGVTQSPTHLIKTRGQQVTLRCSPKSGHDTVSWYQQALGQGPQFIFQYYEEEERQRGNFPDRFSGHQFPNYSSELNVNALLLGDSALYLCASSFEHTGELFFGEGSRLTVL.

The chain uses TRBV7-9 and TRBJ2-3; D gene ambiguous. CDR1 and CDR2 from the germline V gene are SEHNR and FQNEAQ (reference sequence). The V end was cut by 3 bases, the J end by 0 bases, with 7 bases between. The length of the CDR3 is 14 residues. The CDR3, as DNA: TGTGCCAGCAGCTTTAGTCTAAGCACAGATACGCAGTATTTT. It yields the protein CASSFSLSTDTQYF.

The rearrangement links TRBV7-9 to TRBJ1-1, with D possibly TRBD1 on 6 matching bases. V was shortened by 5 bases and J by 0 bases, with 13 bases between the two germline ends. In germline, CDR1 is SEHNR, CDR2 FQNEAQ (reference sequence). The CDR3 has 15 amino acids. This CDR3 is CASSRTQGMNTEAFF. DNA of the CDR3: TGTGCCAGCAGCCGTACGCAGGGGATGAACACTGAAGCTTTCTTT.

The CDR3 DNA is TGTGCCAGCGGGGGGACTTTTAGCTACGAGCAGTACTTC. It yields the protein CASGGTFSYEQYF. This chain joins TRBV2 and TRBJ2-7, with D possibly TRBD2 on 6 matching bases. Germline loops: CDR1 SNHLY, CDR2 FYNNEI. This CDR3 has 13 amino acids. Trimming pared 8 bases from V and 3 bases from J, leaving 14 bases between.

The CDR3 region has the DNA TGTGCCAGCAGCTTCTCGTCAGGGGGCGGAATGGAGACCCAGTACTTC. Translated, it gives CASSFSSGGGMETQYF. The V gene is TRBV5-8, the J gene TRBJ2-5; 8 nucleotides align to TRBD1. The CDR3 totals 16 residues. Germline CDR1 SGHTS, CDR2 YDEGEE. Trimming removed 2 bases from V and 5 bases from J; junction bases left unmatched: 11.

The chain joins TRBV5-1 to TRBJ2-7; the D is unclear. The CDR3 extends over 14 amino acids. Germline V CDR1 and CDR2: SGHRS, YFSETQ. V dropped 0 bases and J dropped 2 bases, with 9 bases sitting between them. CDR3 sequence reads: CASSLASLAYEQYF. CDR3 DNA sequence: TGCGCCAGCAGCTTGGCGTCTCTCGCCTACGAGCAGTACTTC. The complete variable domain, with remaining parts taken from reference TRBV5-1 and TRBJ2-7, reads KAGVTQTPRYLIKTRGQQVTLSCSPISGHRSVSWYQQTPGQGLQFLFEYFSETQRNKGNFPGRFSGRQFSNSRSEMNVSTLELGDSALYLCASSLASLAYEQYFGPGTRLTVT.

CDR3 DNA: TGTGCCAGTAGTATACAGGGTCTCGCGGATGAGCAGTTCTTC. Translating it yields CASSIQGLADEQFF. The V and J genes are TRBV19 and TRBJ2-1, with D perhaps matching TRBD1 (5 bases). The CDR3 has 14 amino acids. CDR1 is LNHDA, CDR2 SQIVND, per germline (reference sequence). Trimming left V 2 bases short and J 8 bases short, with 13 bases between.